The rows below give T cell receptor beta chains drawn from one sample of a study of T cells in Graves' hyperthyroidism and ophthalmopathy. Each CDR3 protein gets one entry after TCRdb re-called the multiplex PCR reads with MiXCR. Here the sample spans a few hundred thousand distinct CDR3 sequences, over 45% being singletons. Input material: peripheral blood or thyroid tissue (not recorded which). The receptor source for this set is an adult woman with Graves' disease, either hyperthyroidism or ophthalmopathy (not recorded which). Each CDR3 is given with its conserved first and last residue. A D gene is named only where the DNA matches it firmly. Rows give clone size only sometimes, using once, few, many, or a class for an expanded clone.

>TRBJ2-7|-|TRBD1|TRBV12-3/TRBV12-4
CASRRDRGSSEQYF
TGTGCCAGCAGGAGGGACAGGGGATCGTCCGAGCAGTACTTC
>TRBJ1-1|many|-|TRBV2
CASSEAGTTLAFF
TGTGCCAGCAGTGAAGCGGGGACAACTTTGGCTTTCTTT
>TRBJ1-6|once|-|TRBV7-8
CASSFSGINLHF
TGTGCCAGCAGCTTCTCAGGGATTAACCTCCACTTT
>TRBJ1-6|many|-|TRBV6-6
CASRSGDKAYNSPLHF
TGTGCCAGCAGATCCGGGGACAAGGCGTATAATTCACCCCTCCACTTT
>TRBJ2-5|few|TRBD1|TRBV20-1
CSARGQGALGAGETQYF
TGCAGTGCTAGGGGACAGGGGGCGCTTGGGGCCGGAGAGACCCAGTACTTC
>TRBJ1-4|many|TRBD1|TRBV19
CASRMDRGFGKLFF
TGTGCCAGTAGGATGGACAGGGGATTCGGAAAACTGTTTTTT
>TRBJ1-2|many|-|TRBV12-3/TRBV12-4
CASGGLPSNYGYTF
TGTGCCTCGGGGGGGCTCCCCTCTAACTATGGCTACACCTTC
>TRBJ2-5|-|-|TRBV7-2
CASSLGHRQETQYF
TGTGCCAGCAGCCTCGGACACCGCCAAGAGACCCAGTACTTC
>TRBJ2-2|many|-|TRBV12-3/TRBV12-4
CASSPGTIGELFF
TGTGCCAGCAGCCCCGGGACAATCGGGGAGCTGTTTTTT
>TRBJ1-1|many|TRBD1|TRBV20-1
CSAREPTGAIEAFF
TGCAGTGCTAGAGAGCCGACAGGGGCGATTGAAGCTTTCTTT
>TRBJ2-6|-|-|TRBV6-1
CASSRPSRSGANVLTF
TGTGCCAGCAGCCGCCCTAGTCGCTCTGGGGCCAACGTCCTGACTTTC
>TRBJ2-5|-|TRBD2|TRBV29-1
CSLEGGRGETQYF
TGCAGTCTAGAGGGCGGGAGGGGAGAGACCCAGTACTTC
>TRBJ1-5|many|-|TRBV10-2
CASSGGSNNQPQHF
TGCGCCAGCAGTGGGGGATCCAACAATCAGCCCCAGCATTTT
>TRBJ2-5|-|-|TRBV5-1
CASSLRVVETQYF
TGCGCCAGCAGCTTGAGGGTAGTGGAGACCCAGTACTTC
>TRBJ1-1|few|TRBD1|TRBV29-1
CSGGTGGLDEAFF
TGCAGCGGTGGGACAGGGGGCCTTGATGAAGCTTTCTTT
>TRBJ1-1|-|-|TRBV13
CASSFSTLAMNTEAFF
TGTGCCAGCAGCTTCTCGACGTTGGCCATGAACACTGAAGCTTTCTTT
>TRBJ1-6|-|-|TRBV20-1
CSARGRSQFYNSPLHF
TGCAGTGCTAGGGGGCGGAGCCAGTTCTATAATTCACCCCTCCACTTT
>TRBJ2-5|-|TRBD2|TRBV29-1
CSVEDSLAGQETQYF
TGCAGCGTTGAAGATAGCCTAGCGGGGCAAGAGACCCAGTACTTC
>TRBJ2-5|many|TRBD2|TRBV14
CASSQGLAGETQYF
TGTGCCAGCAGCCAGGGACTAGCGGGAGAGACCCAGTACTTC
>TRBJ2-7|-|TRBD1|TRBV7-9
CASSASDRGGSYEQYF
TGTGCCAGCAGCGCGAGCGACAGGGGGGGATCCTACGAGCAGTACTTC
>TRBJ1-4|-|TRBD1|TRBV20-1
CSATDRVGEKLFF
TGCAGTGCCACCGACAGGGTCGGGGAAAAACTGTTTTTT
>TRBJ2-7|many|TRBD2|TRBV2
CASAGGGDLGEQYF
TGTGCCAGCGCCGGGGGAGGGGACTTGGGCGAGCAGTACTTC
>TRBJ1-1|-|-|TRBV2
CASRTEAFEAFF
TGTGCCAGCAGGACGGAGGCCTTTGAAGCTTTCTTT
>TRBJ1-2|many|-|TRBV10-3
CATRGGAGGYTF
TGTGCCACCAGAGGGGGGGCCGGTGGCTACACCTTC
>TRBJ1-5|-|-|TRBV19
CASSTEARDQPQHF
TGTGCCAGTAGCACCGAGGCCAGGGATCAGCCCCAGCATTTT
>TRBJ2-5|-|TRBD2|TRBV29-1
CSLPGTSGSETQYF
TGCAGCTTACCAGGGACTAGCGGGAGTGAGACCCAGTACTTC
>TRBJ1-2|many|TRBD1|TRBV7-9
CASSPQGFYGYTF
TGTGCCAGCAGCCCACAGGGGTTCTATGGCTACACCTTC
>TRBJ2-5|-|TRBD2|TRBV7-3
CASSSPRGGGETQYF
TGTGCCAGCAGCTCCCCTCGGGGGGGCGGGGAGACCCAGTACTTC
>TRBJ1-2|-|TRBD1|TRBV11-2
CASSLVGDRVGGYTF
TGTGCCAGCAGCTTGGTCGGGGACAGGGTTGGTGGCTACACCTTC
>TRBJ1-1|-|-|TRBV18
CASSQQANTGAFF
TGTGCCAGCTCTCAACAGGCGAACACTGGAGCTTTCTTT
>TRBJ2-5|-|-|TRBV6-5
CASSSQGRLGQETQYF
TGTGCCAGCAGTTCCCAGGGGCGTTTGGGCCAAGAGACCCAGTACTTC
>TRBJ2-7|once|-|TRBV5-1
CASSLMQGQYF
TGCGCCAGCAGCTTGATGCAGGGGCAGTACTTC
>TRBJ1-1|-|-|TRBV2
CSAPRLGGNTEAFF
TGCAGTGCCCCGCGTTTAGGCGGGAACACTGAAGCTTTCTTT
>TRBJ2-5|-|-|TRBV2
CASSLGKGTQYF
TGTGCCAGCAGTTTAGGAAAAGGGACCCAGTACTTC
>TRBJ2-5|-|TRBD1|TRBV6-1
CASSEEPTGLEETQYF
TGTGCCAGCAGTGAAGAACCGACAGGGTTGGAGGAGACCCAGTACTTC
>TRBJ1-2|few|-|TRBV25-1
CASSEGVGYTF
TGTGCCAGCAGTGAGGGTGTTGGCTACACCTTC
>TRBJ2-7|many|-|TRBV2
CASSGDYEQYF
TGTGCCAGCAGTGGAGACTACGAGCAGTACTTC
>TRBJ2-7|-|-|TRBV10-3
CAIGELGTEQYF
TGTGCCATCGGGGAGTTAGGGACCGAGCAGTACTTC
>TRBJ1-2|many|TRBD1|TRBV29-1
CSVEATGSYGYTF
TGCAGCGTTGAGGCGACAGGGTCGTATGGCTACACCTTC
>TRBJ1-6|-|-|TRBV7-8
CASSLETTSGNSPLHF
TGTGCCAGCAGCTTGGAAACGACGTCCGGTAATTCACCCCTCCACTTT
>TRBJ1-2|-|TRBD1|TRBV6-5
CASSSGQGANYGYTF
TGTGCCAGCAGCTCCGGACAGGGAGCTAACTATGGCTACACCTTC
>TRBJ2-7|-|-|TRBV20-1
CSARTGTAYEQYF
TGCAGTGCTAGAACTGGGACGGCCTACGAGCAGTACTTC
>TRBJ1-5|many|-|TRBV5-6
CASSLGQGREPQHF
TGTGCCAGCAGCCTGGGACAAGGCCGGGAGCCCCAGCATTTT
>TRBJ1-1|-|TRBD1|TRBV7-9
CASSVAQGAIAFF
TGTGCCAGCAGCGTAGCACAGGGGGCCATAGCTTTCTTT
>TRBJ2-3|-|TRBD2|TRBV29-1
CSVNRDYTDTQYF
TGCAGCGTTAACCGGGACTACACAGATACGCAGTATTTT
>TRBJ1-6|-|-|TRBV30
CAWSSGQGNSPLHF
TGTGCCTGGAGTTCAGGGCAGGGAAATTCACCCCTCCACTTT
>TRBJ1-6|many|TRBD1|TRBV7-3
CASSLTGGYSPLHF
TGTGCCAGCAGCTTGACAGGGGGCTATTCACCCCTCCACTTT
>TRBJ2-6|once|-|TRBV7-6
CASSPQGGGASGANVLTF
TGTGCCAGCAGCCCTCAGGGGGGGGGCGCGTCGGGGGCCAACGTCCTGACTTTC
>TRBJ1-2|few|-|TRBV28
CASSLSGVQGYTF
TGTGCCAGCAGTTTATCAGGGGTGCAGGGCTACACCTTC
>TRBJ1-1|few|-|TRBV20-1
CSARQGTRDFEAFF
TGCAGTGCTAGACAAGGGACAAGAGATTTTGAAGCTTTCTTT
>TRBJ2-7|-|TRBD1|TRBV7-2
CASTYDRGEFYEQYF
TGTGCCAGTACCTACGACAGGGGGGAGTTCTACGAGCAGTACTTC
>TRBJ2-5|many|TRBD2|TRBV20-1
CSARQRGLAGSETQYF
TGCAGTGCTCGCCAAAGGGGACTAGCGGGATCCGAGACCCAGTACTTC
>TRBJ1-2|few|TRBD1|TRBV10-3
CAIREQDRRNYGYTF
TGTGCCATCAGGGAACAGGACAGGCGTAACTATGGCTACACCTTC
>TRBJ2-2|-|TRBD2|TRBV5-6
CASSFGLAGNTGELFF
TGTGCCAGCAGCTTCGGACTAGCGGGAAACACCGGGGAGCTGTTTTTT
>TRBJ2-5|-|TRBD2|TRBV6-1
CASTPRWPGGYQETQYF
TGTGCCAGCACCCCGAGGTGGCCGGGGGGATACCAAGAGACCCAGTACTTC